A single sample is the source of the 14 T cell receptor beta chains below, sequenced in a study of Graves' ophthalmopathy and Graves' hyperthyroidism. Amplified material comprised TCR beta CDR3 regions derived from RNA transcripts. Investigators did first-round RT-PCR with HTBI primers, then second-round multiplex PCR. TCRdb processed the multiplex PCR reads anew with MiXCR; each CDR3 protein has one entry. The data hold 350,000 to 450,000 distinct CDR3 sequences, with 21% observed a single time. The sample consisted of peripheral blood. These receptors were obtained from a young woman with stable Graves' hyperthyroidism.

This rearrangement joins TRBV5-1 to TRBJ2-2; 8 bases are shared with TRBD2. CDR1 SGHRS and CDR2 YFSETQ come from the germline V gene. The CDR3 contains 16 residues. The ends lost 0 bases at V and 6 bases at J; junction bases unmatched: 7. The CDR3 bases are TGCGCCAGCAGCTTGGTCTCGAGCGGGAGACCCGGGGAGCTGTTTTTT. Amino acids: CASSLVSSGRPGELFF.

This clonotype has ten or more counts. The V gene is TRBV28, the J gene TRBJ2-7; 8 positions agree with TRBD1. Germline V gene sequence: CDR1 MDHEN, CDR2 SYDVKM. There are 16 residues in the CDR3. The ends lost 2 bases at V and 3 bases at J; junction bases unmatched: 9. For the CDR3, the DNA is TGTGCCAGCAGTTTAAGGACAGGGCCTTTTATCTACGAGCAGTACTTC. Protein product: CASSLRTGPFIYEQYF.

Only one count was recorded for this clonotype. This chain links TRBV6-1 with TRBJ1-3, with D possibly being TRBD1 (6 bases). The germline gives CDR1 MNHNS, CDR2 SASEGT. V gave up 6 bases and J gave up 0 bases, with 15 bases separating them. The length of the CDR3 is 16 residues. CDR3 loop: CASRRLGGVSGNTIYF. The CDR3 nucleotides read TGTGCCAGCAGAAGACTAGGGGGGGTCTCTGGAAACACCATATATTTT.

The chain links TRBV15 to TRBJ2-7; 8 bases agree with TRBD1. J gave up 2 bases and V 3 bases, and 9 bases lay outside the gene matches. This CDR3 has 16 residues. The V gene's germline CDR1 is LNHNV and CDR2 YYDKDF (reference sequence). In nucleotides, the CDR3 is TGTGCCACCAGCAGTGATAAACAGGGGGTCCCCTACGAGCAGTACTTC. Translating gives CATSSDKQGVPYEQYF.

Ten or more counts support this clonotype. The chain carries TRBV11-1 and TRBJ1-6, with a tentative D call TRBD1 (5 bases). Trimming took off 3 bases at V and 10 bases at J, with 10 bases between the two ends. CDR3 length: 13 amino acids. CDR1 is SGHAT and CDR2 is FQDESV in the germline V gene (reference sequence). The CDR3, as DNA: TGTGCCAGCAGCTTTTTCAGGGAGTCACCCCTCCACTTT. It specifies CASSFFRESPLHF.

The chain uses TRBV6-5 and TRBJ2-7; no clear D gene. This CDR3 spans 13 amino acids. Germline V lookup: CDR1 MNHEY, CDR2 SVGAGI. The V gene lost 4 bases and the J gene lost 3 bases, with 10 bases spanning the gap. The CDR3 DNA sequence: TGTGCCAGCAGTTTTATAGGCGACTACGAGCAGTACTTC. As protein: CASSFIGDYEQYF.

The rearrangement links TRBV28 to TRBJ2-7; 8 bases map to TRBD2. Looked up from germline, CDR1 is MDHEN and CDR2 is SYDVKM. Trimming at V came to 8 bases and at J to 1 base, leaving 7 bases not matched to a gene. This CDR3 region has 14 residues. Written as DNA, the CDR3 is TGTGCCAGCGAACCAGCGGGAGTTTCCTACGAGCAGTACTTC. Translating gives CASEPAGVSYEQYF.

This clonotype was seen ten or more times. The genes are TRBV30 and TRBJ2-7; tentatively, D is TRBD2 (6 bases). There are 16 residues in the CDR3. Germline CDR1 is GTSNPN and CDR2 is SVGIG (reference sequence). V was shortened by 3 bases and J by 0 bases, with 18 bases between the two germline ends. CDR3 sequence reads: CAWRRPGTGLSYEQYF. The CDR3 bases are TGTGCCTGGAGGCGACCAGGGACTGGGCTCTCCTACGAGCAGTACTTC.

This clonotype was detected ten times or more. Written as DNA, the CDR3 is TGTGCCAGCAGGTCGGGACAGGCGACGTCTTCACCCCTCCACTTT. Amino acid sequence: CASRSGQATSSPLHF. V is TRBV6-1 and J is TRBJ1-6, with 8 bases matching TRBD1. V lost 6 bases, J lost 9 bases, and 10 bases stayed unmatched. The CDR3 covers 15 residues. Germline V gene sequence: CDR1 MNHNS, CDR2 SASEGT.

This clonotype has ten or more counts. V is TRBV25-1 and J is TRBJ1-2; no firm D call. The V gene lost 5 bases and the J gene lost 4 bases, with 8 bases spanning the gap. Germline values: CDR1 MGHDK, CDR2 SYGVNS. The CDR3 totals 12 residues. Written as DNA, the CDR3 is TGTGCCAGCAGTACAAATTTCTATGGCTACACCTTC. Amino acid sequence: CASSTNFYGYTF.

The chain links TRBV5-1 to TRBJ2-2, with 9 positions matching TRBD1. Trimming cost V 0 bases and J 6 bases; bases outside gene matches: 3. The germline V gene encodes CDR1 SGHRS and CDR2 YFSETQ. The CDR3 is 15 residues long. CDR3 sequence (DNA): TGCGCCAGCAGCTTGGAGGGACAGGGCCCCGGGGAGCTGTTTTTT. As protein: CASSLEGQGPGELFF.

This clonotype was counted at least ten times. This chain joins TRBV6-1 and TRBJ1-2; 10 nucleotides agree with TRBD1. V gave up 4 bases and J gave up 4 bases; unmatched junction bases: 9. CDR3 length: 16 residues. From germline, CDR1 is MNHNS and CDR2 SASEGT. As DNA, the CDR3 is TGTGCCAGCAGTGGTGCGGCGGGACAGGGGACCTATGGCTACACCTTC. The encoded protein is CASSGAAGQGTYGYTF.

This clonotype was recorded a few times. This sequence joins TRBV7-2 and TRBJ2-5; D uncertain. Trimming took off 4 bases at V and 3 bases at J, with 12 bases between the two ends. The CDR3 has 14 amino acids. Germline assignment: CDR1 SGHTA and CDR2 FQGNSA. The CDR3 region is CASSSTGPKETQYF. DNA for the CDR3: TGTGCCAGCAGCTCAACGGGTCCTAAAGAGACCCAGTACTTC.

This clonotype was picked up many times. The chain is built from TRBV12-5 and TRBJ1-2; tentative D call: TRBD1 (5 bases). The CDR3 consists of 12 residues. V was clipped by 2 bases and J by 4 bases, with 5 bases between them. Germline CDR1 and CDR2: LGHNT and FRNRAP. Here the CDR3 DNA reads TGTGCTAGTGGTTTGCAGGGCTATGGCTACACCTTC. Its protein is CASGLQGYGYTF. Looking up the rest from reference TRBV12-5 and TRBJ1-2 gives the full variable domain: DARVTQTPRHKVTEMGQEVTMRCQPILGHNTVFWYRQTMMQGLELLAYFRNRAPLDDSGMPKDRFSAEMPDATLATLKIQPSEPRDSAVYFCASGLQGYGYTFGSGTRLTVV.